This entry concerns a single TCR beta chain. This sample was included in a study of OX40 agonist ivuxolimab in advanced cancers. The length of the CDR3 is 13 residues. The germline V gene has CDR1 MNHNS and CDR2 SASEGT. The V and J ends lost 6 bases and 13 bases respectively, with 21 bases between them. This table comes from immunoSEQ multiplex PCR, and its TCRdb copy is limited to in-frame clones, with some not included. The data contain some 70,000 clones, around 81% of them seen just once; the ten biggest clones take up 8.2%. The input for sequencing was CD4+ or CD8+ T cells sorted from blood, taken in a trial of the OX40 agonist ivuxolimab. The sequence came from an adult with an advanced solid tumor such as melanoma, head and neck, liver or kidney cancer. The chain carries TRBV6-1 and TRBJ2-5; no firm D call. CDR3 residues: CASRPIYPPPRYF. CDR3 bases: TGTGCCAGCAGGCCTATCTACCCACCTCCTCGGTACTTC.